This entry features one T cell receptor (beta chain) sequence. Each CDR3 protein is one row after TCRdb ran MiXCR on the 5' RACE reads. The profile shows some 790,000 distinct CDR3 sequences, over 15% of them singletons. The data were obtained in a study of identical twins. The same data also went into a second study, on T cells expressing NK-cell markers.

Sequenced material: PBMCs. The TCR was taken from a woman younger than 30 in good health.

CDR3 sequence reads: CASSIRNSYEQYF. The CDR3 nucleotides read TGTGCCAGCAGCATCAGGAACTCCTACGAGCAGTACTTC. V gene TRBV6-6 combines with J gene TRBJ2-7, with D unclear. The CDR3 is 13 amino acids. Between the trimmed V and J ends, which lost 6 bases and 0 bases, there was a span of 9 bases. Looked up from germline, CDR1 is MNHNY and CDR2 is SVGAGI (reference sequence).